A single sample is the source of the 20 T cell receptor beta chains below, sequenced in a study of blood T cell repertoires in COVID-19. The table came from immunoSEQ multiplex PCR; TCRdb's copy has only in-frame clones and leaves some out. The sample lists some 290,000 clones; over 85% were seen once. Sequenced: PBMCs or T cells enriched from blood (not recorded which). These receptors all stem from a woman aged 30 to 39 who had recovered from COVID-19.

The CDR3 loop is CASRAGTSGRNEQYF. The CDR3, as DNA: TGTGCCAGCAGGGCCGGGACTAGCGGGAGAAACGAGCAGTACTTC. The chain links TRBV5-6 to TRBJ2-7; TRBD2 matches at 14 bases. The CDR3 spans 15 residues. J lost 5 bases, V lost 5 bases, and 6 bases had no gene match. Per the germline V gene, CDR1 is SGHDT and CDR2 is YYEEEE.

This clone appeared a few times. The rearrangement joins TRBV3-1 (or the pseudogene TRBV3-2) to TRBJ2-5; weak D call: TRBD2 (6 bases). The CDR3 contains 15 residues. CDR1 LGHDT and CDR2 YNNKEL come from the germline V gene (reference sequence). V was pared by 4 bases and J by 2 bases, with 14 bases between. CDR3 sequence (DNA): TGTGCCAGCAGCCTGTCGGGAGTACAACAAGAGACCCAGTACTTC. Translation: CASSLSGVQQETQYF.

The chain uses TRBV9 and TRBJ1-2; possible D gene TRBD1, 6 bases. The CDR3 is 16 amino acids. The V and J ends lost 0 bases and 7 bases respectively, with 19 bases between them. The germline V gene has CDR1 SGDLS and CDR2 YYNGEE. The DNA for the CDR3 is TGTGCCAGCAGCGTAGAAACCCCATACAGGGCGGGTGGCTACACCTTC. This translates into CASSVETPYRAGGYTF.

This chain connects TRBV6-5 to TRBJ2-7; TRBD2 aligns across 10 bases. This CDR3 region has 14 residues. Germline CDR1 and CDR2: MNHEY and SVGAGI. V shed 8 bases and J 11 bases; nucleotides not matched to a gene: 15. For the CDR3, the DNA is TGTGCCAGCTACCCGAACCCTAGCGGGAGTGTGGAGTACTTC. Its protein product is CASYPNPSGSVEYF.

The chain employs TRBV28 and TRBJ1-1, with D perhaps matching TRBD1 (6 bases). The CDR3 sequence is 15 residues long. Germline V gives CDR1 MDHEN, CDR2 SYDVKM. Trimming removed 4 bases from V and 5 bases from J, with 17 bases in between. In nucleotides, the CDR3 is TGTGCCAGCAGTTCCTCTCGGACAGATATTACTGAAGCTTTCTTT. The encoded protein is CASSSSRTDITEAFF.

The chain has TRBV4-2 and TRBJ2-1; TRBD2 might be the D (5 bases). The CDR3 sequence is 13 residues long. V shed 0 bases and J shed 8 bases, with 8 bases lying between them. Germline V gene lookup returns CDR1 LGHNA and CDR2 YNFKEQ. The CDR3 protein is CASSQEEAYEQFF. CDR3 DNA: TGTGCCAGCAGCCAAGAGGAGGCTTATGAGCAGTTCTTC.

CDR3 loop: CASSQVGGGITDTQYF. CDR3 bases: TGTGCCAGCAGCCAAGTCGGGGGGGGCATAACAGATACGCAGTATTTT. The chain joins TRBV14 to TRBJ2-3, with 8 bases that match TRBD2. Per the germline V gene, CDR1 is SGHDN and CDR2 is FVKESK. V dropped 1 base and J dropped 3; count of bases not matched to a gene: 6. This CDR3 contains 16 residues.

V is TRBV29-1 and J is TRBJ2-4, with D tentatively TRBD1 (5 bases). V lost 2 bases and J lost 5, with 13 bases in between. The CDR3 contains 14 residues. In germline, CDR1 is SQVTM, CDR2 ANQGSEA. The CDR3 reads CSVETRQRENIQYF. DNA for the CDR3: TGCAGCGTTGAAACTCGACAGCGAGAAAACATTCAGTACTTC. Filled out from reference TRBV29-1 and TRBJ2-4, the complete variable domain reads SAVISQKPSRDICQRGTSLTIQCQVDSQVTMMFWYRQQPGQSLTLIATANQGSEATYESGFVIDKFPISRPNLTFSTLTVSNMSPEDSSIYLCSVETRQRENIQYFGAGTRLSVL.

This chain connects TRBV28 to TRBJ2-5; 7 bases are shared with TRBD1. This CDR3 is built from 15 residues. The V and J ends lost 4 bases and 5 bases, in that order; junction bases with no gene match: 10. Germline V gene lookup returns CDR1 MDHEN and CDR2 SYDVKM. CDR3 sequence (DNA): TGTGCCAGCAGTTCCAAAGGACAGGAAAGGGAGACCCAGTACTTC. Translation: CASSSKGQERETQYF.

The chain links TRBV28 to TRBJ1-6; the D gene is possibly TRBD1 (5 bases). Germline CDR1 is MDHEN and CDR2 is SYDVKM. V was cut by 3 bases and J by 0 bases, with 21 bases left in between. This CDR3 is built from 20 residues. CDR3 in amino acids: CASSFWPLARGSSYNSPLHF. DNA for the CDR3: TGTGCCAGCAGTTTTTGGCCCCTCGCTAGGGGCAGCTCCTATAATTCACCCCTCCACTTT.

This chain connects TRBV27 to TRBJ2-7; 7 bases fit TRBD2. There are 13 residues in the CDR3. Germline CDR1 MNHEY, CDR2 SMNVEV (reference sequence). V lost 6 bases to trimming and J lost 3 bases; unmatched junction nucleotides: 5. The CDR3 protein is CASRTSVNYEQYF. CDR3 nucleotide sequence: TGTGCCAGCAGAACTAGCGTAAACTACGAGCAGTACTTC.

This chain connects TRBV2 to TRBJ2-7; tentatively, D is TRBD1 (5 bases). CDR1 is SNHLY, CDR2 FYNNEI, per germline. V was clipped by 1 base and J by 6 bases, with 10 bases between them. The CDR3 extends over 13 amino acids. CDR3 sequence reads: CASSEGRASEQYF. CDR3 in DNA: TGTGCCAGCAGTGAAGGCAGGGCCTCCGAGCAGTACTTC.

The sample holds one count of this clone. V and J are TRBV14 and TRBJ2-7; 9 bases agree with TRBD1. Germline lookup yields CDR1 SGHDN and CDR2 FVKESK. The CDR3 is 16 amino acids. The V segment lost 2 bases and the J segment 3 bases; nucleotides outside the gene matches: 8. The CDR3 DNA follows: TGTGCCAGCAGCCAAACCCGGGGACAGGGAAACTACGAGCAGTACTTC. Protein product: CASSQTRGQGNYEQYF.

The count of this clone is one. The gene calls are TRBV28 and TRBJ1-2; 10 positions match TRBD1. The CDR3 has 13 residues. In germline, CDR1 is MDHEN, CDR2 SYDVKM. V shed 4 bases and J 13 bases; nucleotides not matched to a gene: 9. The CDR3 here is CASSYQGTGDSTF. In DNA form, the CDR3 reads TGTGCCAGCAGTTACCAAGGGACAGGGGACTCCACCTTC.

CDR3 coding DNA: TGTGCCAGCTCACCACCGTCTGGAAGCGGAGAGGAGTTCTTC. Amino acid sequence: CASSPPSGSGEEFF. The chain carries TRBV18 and TRBJ2-1, with D possibly being TRBD2 (5 bases). The CDR3 covers 14 residues. Trimming cost V 0 bases and J 14 bases, with 17 bases left between them. The germline gives CDR1 KGHSH, CDR2 LQKENI.

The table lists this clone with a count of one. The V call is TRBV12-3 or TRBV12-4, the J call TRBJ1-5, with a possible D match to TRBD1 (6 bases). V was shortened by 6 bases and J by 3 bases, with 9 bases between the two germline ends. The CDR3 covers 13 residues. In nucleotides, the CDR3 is TGTGCCAGCAGCTGGACAGACAATCAGCCCCAGCATTTT. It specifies CASSWTDNQPQHF.

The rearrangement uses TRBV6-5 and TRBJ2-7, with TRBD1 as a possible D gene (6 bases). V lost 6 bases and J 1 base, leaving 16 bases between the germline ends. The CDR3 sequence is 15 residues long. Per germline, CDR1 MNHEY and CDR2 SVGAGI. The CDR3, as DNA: TGTGCCAGCAGGACCGGGACACACTTTTCCTACGAGCAGTACTTC. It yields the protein CASRTGTHFSYEQYF.

CDR3 nucleotides: TGTGCCTGGAGTCTAAACAGGGATTCACCCCTCCACTTT. Amino acid sequence: CAWSLNRDSPLHF. The V call is TRBV30, the J call TRBJ1-6; D possibly corresponds to TRBD1 (6 bases). The germline V and J ends were trimmed by 2 bases and 8 bases, with 10 bases remaining between them. In germline, CDR1 is GTSNPN, CDR2 SVGIG (reference sequence). The CDR3 loop spans 13 amino acids.

The DNA of the CDR3 is TGTGCCAGCAGTTTATCTTTCGCCACAGGGTCGAAGGAGCAGTACTTC. This encodes CASSLSFATGSKEQYF. The chain joins TRBV27 to TRBJ2-7, with a weak D call TRBD1 (6 bases). CDR1 is MNHEY, CDR2 SMNVEV, per germline (reference sequence). CDR3 length equals 16 residues. V was clipped by 0 bases and J by 7 bases, with 19 bases between them.

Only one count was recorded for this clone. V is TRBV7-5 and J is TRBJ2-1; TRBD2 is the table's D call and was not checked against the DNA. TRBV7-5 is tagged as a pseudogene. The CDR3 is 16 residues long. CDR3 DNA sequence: TGTGCCAGAAGCCTCCCCACTAGCGGGAGTTATGATGAGCAGTTCTTC. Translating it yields CARSLPTSGSYDEQFF.